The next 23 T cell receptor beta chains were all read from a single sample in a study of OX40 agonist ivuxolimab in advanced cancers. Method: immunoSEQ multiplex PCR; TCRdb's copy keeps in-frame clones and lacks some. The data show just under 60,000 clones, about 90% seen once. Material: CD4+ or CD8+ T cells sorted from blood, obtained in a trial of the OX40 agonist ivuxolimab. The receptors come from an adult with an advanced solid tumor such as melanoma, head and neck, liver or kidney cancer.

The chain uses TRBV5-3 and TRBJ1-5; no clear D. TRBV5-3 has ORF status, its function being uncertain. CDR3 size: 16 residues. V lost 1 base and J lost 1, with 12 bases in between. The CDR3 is CARSLKKFGSNQPQHF. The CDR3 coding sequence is TGTGCCAGAAGCTTGAAAAAATTTGGAAGCAATCAGCCCCAGCATTTT.

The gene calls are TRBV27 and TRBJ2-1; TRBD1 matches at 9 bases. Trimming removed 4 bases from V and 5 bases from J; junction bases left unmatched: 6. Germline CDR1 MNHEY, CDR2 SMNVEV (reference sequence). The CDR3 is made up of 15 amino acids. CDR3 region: CASSSLQGADNEQFF. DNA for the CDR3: TGTGCCAGCAGTTCCCTACAGGGGGCCGACAATGAGCAGTTCTTC.

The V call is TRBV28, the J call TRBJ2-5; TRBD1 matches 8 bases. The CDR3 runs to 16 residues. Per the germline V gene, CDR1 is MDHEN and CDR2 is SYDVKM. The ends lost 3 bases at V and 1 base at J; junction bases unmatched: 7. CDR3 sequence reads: CASSFPPTGAQETQYF. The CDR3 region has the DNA TGTGCCAGCAGTTTCCCACCGACAGGGGCCCAAGAGACCCAGTACTTC.

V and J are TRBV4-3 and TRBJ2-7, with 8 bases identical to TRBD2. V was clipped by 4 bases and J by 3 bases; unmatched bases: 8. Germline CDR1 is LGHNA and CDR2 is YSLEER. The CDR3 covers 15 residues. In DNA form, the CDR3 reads TGCGCCAGCAGCCCACAGGGACTAGGGGGCTACGAGCAGTACTTC. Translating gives CASSPQGLGGYEQYF.

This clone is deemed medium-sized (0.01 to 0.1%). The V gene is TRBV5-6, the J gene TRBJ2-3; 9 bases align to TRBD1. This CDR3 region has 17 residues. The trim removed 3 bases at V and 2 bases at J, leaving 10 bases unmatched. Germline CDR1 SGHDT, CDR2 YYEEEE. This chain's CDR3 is CASSSRTGDSPTDTQYF. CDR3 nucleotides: TGTGCCAGCAGCTCGAGGACAGGGGACTCCCCCACAGATACGCAGTATTTT. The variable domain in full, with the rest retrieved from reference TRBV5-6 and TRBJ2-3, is DAGVTQSPTHLIKTRGQQVTLRCSPKSGHDTVSWYQQALGQGPQFIFQYYEEEERQRGNFPDRFSGHQFPNYSSELNVNALLLGDSALYLCASSSRTGDSPTDTQYFGPGTRLTVL.

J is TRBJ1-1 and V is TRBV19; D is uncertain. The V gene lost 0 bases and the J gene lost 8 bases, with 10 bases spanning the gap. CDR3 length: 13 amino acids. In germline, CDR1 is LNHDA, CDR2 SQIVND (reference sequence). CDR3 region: CASSIDLGTEAFF. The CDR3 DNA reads TGTGCCAGTAGTATAGATCTCGGAACCGAAGCTTTCTTT.

Here the CDR3 DNA reads TGCAGCGTTGAACTTGCGGTTCTCTACAATGAGCAGTTCTTC. Protein product: CSVELAVLYNEQFF. This rearrangement joins TRBV29-1 to TRBJ2-1, with D hard to call. From germline, CDR1 is SQVTM and CDR2 ANQGSEA. The V end lost 2 bases, the J end lost 3 bases, and 11 bases lay between the germline ends. CDR3 size: 14 residues.

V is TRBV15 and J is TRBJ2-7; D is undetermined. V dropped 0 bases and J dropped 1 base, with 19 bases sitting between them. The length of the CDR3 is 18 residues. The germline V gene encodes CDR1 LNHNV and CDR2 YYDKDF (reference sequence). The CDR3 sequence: CATSRDHEVLGESYEQYF. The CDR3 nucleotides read TGTGCCACCAGCAGAGATCACGAGGTTCTAGGAGAGTCCTACGAGCAGTACTTC. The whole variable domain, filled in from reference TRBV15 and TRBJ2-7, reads DAMVIQNPRYQVTQFGKPVTLSCSQTLNHNVMYWYQQKSSQAPKLLFHYYDKDFNNEADTPDNFQSRRPNTSFCFLDIRSPGLGDTAMYLCATSRDHEVLGESYEQYFGPGTRLTVT.

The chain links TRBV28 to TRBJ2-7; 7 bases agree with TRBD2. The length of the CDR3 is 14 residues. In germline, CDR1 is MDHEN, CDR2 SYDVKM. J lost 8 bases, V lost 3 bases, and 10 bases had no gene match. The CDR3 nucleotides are TGTGCCAGCAGTTTGGGGCTGGTGCGGGAGAAGCAGTACTTC. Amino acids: CASSLGLVREKQYF.

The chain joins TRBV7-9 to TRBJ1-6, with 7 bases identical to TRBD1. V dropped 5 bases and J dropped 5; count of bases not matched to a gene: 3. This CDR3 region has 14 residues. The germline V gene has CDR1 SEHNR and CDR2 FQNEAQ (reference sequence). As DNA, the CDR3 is TGTGCCAGCAGCACGGGACAGAATAATTCACCCCTCCACTTT. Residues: CASSTGQNNSPLHF.

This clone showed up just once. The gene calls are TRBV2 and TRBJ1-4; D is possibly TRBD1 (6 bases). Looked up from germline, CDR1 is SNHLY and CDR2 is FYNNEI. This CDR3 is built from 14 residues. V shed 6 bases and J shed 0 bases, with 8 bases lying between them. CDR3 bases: TGTGCCAGCAGCCAGGGGCCAACTAATGAAAAACTGTTTTTT. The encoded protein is CASSQGPTNEKLFF. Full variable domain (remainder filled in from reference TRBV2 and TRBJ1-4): EPEVTQTPSHQVTQMGQEVILRCVPISNHLYFYWYRQILGQKVEFLVSFYNNEISEKSEIFDDQFSVERPDGSNFTLKIRSTKLEDSAMYFCASSQGPTNEKLFFGSGTQLSVL.

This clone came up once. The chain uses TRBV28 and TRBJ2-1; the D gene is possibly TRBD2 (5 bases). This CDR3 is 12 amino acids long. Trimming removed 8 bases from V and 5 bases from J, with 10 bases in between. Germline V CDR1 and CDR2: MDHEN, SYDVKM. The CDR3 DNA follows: TGTGCCAGCGCCGCCGGGAACAATGAGCAGTTCTTC. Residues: CASAAGNNEQFF.

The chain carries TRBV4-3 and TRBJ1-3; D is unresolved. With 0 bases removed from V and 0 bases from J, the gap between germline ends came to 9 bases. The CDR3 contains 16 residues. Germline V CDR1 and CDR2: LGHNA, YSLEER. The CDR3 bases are TGCGCCAGCAGCCAAGATAGCGGGGACTCTGGAAACACCATATATTTT. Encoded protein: CASSQDSGDSGNTIYF.

CDR3 bases: TGTGCCAGCAGCTTAGATCGGGGGACAGGGTGGGGAAGCTCCTACGAGCAGTACTTC. Protein: CASSLDRGTGWGSSYEQYF. The rearrangement links TRBV11-2 to TRBJ2-7; 9 nucleotides align to TRBD1. The CDR3 contains 19 residues. J was trimmed by 0 bases and V by 0 bases; bases with no gene match: 12. Germline CDR1 is SGHAT and CDR2 is FQNNGV.

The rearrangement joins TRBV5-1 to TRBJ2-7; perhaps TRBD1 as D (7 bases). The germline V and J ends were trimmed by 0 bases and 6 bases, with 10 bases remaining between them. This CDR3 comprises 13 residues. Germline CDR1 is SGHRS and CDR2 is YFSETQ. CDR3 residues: CASSLDRGGEQYF. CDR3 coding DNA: TGCGCCAGCAGCTTGGACAGGGGAGGCGAGCAGTACTTC.

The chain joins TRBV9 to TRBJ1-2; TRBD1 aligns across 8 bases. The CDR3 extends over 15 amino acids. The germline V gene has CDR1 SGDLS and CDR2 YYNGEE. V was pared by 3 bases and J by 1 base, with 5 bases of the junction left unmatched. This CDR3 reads CASSGRTGSNYGYTF. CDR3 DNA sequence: TGTGCCAGCAGCGGAAGGACAGGGAGTAACTATGGCTACACCTTC.

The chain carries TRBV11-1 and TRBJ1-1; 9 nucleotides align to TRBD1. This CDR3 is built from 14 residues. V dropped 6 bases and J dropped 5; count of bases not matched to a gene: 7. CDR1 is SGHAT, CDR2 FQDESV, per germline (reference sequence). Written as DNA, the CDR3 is TGTGCCAGCAGTTGGGGACAGGGAGTGACTGAAGCTTTCTTT. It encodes CASSWGQGVTEAFF.

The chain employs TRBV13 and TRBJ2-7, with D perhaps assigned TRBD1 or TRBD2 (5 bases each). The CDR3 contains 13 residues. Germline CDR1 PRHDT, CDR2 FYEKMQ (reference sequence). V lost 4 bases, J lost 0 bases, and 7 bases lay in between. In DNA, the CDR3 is TGTGCCAGCAGCTCGGGGACCTCCTACGAGCAGTACTTC. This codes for CASSSGTSYEQYF.

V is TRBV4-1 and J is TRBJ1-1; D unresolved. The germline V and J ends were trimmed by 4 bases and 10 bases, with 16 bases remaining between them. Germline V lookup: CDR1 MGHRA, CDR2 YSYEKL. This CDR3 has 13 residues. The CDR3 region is CASSLMDPSGAFF. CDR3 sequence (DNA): TGCGCCAGCAGCCTAATGGACCCTTCTGGAGCTTTCTTT.

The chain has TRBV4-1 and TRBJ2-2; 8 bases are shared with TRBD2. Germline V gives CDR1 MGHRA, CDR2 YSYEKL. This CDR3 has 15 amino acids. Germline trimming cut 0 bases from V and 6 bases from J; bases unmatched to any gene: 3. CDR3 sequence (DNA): TGCGCCAGCAGCCAAGATAAGCGGGAGTCCGGGGAGCTGTTTTTT. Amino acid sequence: CASSQDKRESGELFF.

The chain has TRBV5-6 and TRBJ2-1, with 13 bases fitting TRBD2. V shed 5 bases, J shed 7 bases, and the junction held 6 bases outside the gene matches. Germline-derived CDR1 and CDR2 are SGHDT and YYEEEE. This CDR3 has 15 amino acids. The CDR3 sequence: CASRPGLAGVNEQFF. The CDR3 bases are TGTGCCAGCAGACCCGGACTAGCGGGAGTAAATGAGCAGTTCTTC.

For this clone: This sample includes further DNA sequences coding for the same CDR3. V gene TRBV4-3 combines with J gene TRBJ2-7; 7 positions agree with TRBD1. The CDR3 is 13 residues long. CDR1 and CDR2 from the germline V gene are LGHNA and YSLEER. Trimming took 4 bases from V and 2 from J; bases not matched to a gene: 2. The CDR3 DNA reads TGCGCCAGCAGCCTTGACAGGGCCTACGAGCAGTACTTC. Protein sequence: CASSLDRAYEQYF.

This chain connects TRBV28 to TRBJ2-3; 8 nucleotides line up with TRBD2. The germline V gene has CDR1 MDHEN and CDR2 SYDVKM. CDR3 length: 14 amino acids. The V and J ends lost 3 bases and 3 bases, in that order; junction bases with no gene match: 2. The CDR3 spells CASSFSGITDTQYF. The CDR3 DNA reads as TGTGCCAGCAGTTTTAGCGGGATTACAGATACGCAGTATTTT.